The 17 T cell receptor beta chains below all came from one sample that was sequenced in a study of cytomegalovirus exposure and HLA in healthy donors (dated by TCRdb to 2015 to 2018). The library was generated by the immunoSEQ multiplex PCR assay. For the multiplex PCR, a mixture combining 60 forward primers for TCR Vbeta segments and 13 reverse primers for TCR Jbeta segments was used. The source is immuneACCESS, and TCRdb retained only in-frame sequences with V and J called. Part of the clones is not carried over; for the studies checked, unresolved V genes explain less than half of this, and the remainder is unexplained. In this sample the table shows about 170,000 clones, roughly 80% of which occur a single time. The ten top clones hold less than 2.5% of the sample. The sample was PBMCs. Receptor source: a male donor in good health and CMV-seronegative.

The CDR3: CASSKQGRCQPQHF. CDR3 sequence (DNA): TGTGCCAGCAGCAAACAGGGGAGGTGTCAGCCCCAGCATTTT. The chain couples TRBV7-3 to TRBJ1-5, with 7 bases lining up with TRBD1. Germline CDR1 and CDR2: SGHTA and FQGTGA. CDR3 length equals 14 residues. With 5 bases clipped from V and 6 bases from J, the junction kept 7 bases outside the gene matches. Based on the CDR3 plus reference TRBV7-3 and TRBJ1-5, the full variable domain is GAGVSQTPSNKVTEKGKYVELRCDPISGHTALYWYRQSLGQGPEFLIYFQGTGAADDSGLPNDRFFAVRPEGSVSTLKIQRTERGDSAVYLCASSKQGRCQPQHFGDGTRLSIL.

The chain combines TRBV30 with TRBJ2-3, with TRBD2 as a possible D gene (7 bases). Trimming removed 1 base from V and 2 bases from J, with 13 bases in between. Germline values: CDR1 GTSNPN, CDR2 SVGIG (reference sequence). The CDR3 consists of 15 residues. The CDR3 region is CAWSEGRGLTDTQYF. For the CDR3, the DNA is TGTGCCTGGAGTGAGGGGCGGGGGCTCACAGATACGCAGTATTTT.

This clone came up many times. The chain employs TRBV7-8 and TRBJ1-2; the D gene is possibly TRBD1 (6 bases). Germline lookup yields CDR1 SGHVS and CDR2 FQNEAQ. This CDR3 region has 13 residues. V lost 5 bases and J 8 bases, leaving 15 bases between the germline ends. This chain's CDR3 is CASSLYRAGGYTF. In DNA form, the CDR3 reads TGTGCCAGCAGCCTTTACAGGGCAGGAGGCTACACCTTC.

CDR3 protein: CASSYGRGRNYGYTF. CDR3 nucleotide sequence: TGTGCCAGCAGTTACGGTAGGGGGCGTAACTATGGCTACACCTTC. This sequence joins TRBV6-6 and TRBJ1-2, with 7 bases fitting TRBD1. The CDR3 contains 15 residues. CDR1 is MNHNY and CDR2 is SVGAGI in the germline V gene (reference sequence). The V segment lost 2 bases and the J segment 1 base; nucleotides outside the gene matches: 4.

The chain combines TRBV5-6 with TRBJ2-7; 7 bases map to TRBD1. Trimming took 4 bases from V and 0 from J; bases not matched to a gene: 4. The CDR3 totals 14 residues. The germline V gene encodes CDR1 SGHDT and CDR2 YYEEEE. CDR3 region: CASSIGTVSYEQYF. The CDR3 nucleotides are TGTGCCAGCAGCATAGGGACAGTCTCCTACGAGCAGTACTTC.

The chain couples TRBV7-2 to TRBJ1-2, with D possibly matching TRBD1 (5 bases). Trimming took 1 base from V and 5 from J, leaving 14 bases between them. CDR3 length: 15 residues. Per the germline V gene, CDR1 is SGHTA and CDR2 is FQGNSA. The CDR3: CASSLGTQGYYGYTF. The CDR3, as DNA: TGTGCCAGCAGCTTAGGGACGCAGGGTTATTATGGCTACACCTTC.

This clone showed up just a few times. The chain combines TRBV7-9 with TRBJ1-3, with D perhaps matching TRBD1 (6 bases). This CDR3 is 14 amino acids long. Per the germline V gene, CDR1 is SEHNR and CDR2 is FQNEAQ (reference sequence). The V end lost 4 bases, the J end lost 4 bases, and 11 bases lay between the germline ends. The chain's CDR3 is CASSSSGEGNTIYF. DNA of the CDR3: TGTGCCAGCAGCTCTTCAGGGGAGGGAAACACCATATATTTT. The full variable domain, rest sourced from reference TRBV7-9 and TRBJ1-3, is DTGVSQNPRHKITKRGQNVTFRCDPISEHNRLYWYRQTLGQGPEFLTYFQNEAQLEKSRLLSDRFSAERPKGSFSTLEIQRTEQGDSAMYLCASSSSGEGNTIYFGEGSWLTVV.

V usage is TRBV6-5 and J usage is TRBJ2-3; 8 bases map to TRBD2. Unmatched junction bases numbered 5, after V lost 6 bases and J lost 6 bases. The V gene's germline CDR1 is MNHEY and CDR2 SVGAGI. This CDR3 spans 13 amino acids. For the CDR3, the DNA is TGTGCCAGCAGACATCGGGGGGGTGATACGCAGTATTTT. The encoded protein is CASRHRGGDTQYF.

As DNA, the CDR3 is TGTGCCAGCAGCTTACTAGCGGGGGGCCTCGGTACGCAGTATTTT. Protein sequence: CASSLLAGGLGTQYF. The chain uses TRBV5-4 and TRBJ2-3; 12 bases map to TRBD2. The germline V gene encodes CDR1 SGHNT and CDR2 YYREEE (reference sequence). The CDR3 covers 15 residues. V lost 2 bases, J lost 8 bases, and 6 bases stayed unmatched.

This rearrangement joins TRBV5-1 to TRBJ2-3, with unresolved D. Germline V gene sequence: CDR1 SGHRS, CDR2 YFSETQ. The CDR3 is 16 amino acids. The V and J ends lost 0 bases and 2 bases respectively, with 13 bases between them. The DNA of the CDR3 is TGCGCCAGCAGCTTGGGACCACCTGGGCCCACAGATACGCAGTATTTT. This translates into CASSLGPPGPTDTQYF.

CDR3 sequence (DNA): TGTGCCAGCAGCTCCTCGACAGGGGGCAACGAGCAGTACTTC. Protein: CASSSSTGGNEQYF. The chain recombines TRBV11-3 with TRBJ2-7; 10 bases fit TRBD1. Germline V lookup: CDR1 SGHNT, CDR2 YENEEA. J lost 5 bases, V lost 4 bases, and 5 bases had no gene match. The CDR3 is 14 residues long.

The chain has TRBV7-9 and TRBJ2-7, with a possible D match to TRBD1 (8 bases). The CDR3 has 17 residues. From germline, CDR1 is SEHNR and CDR2 FQNEAQ (reference sequence). With 5 bases removed from V and 4 bases from J, the gap between germline ends came to 24 bases. Written as DNA, the CDR3 is TGTGCCAGCAGCATAACGGGGGGAGGACAGGGAAATTACGAGCAGTACTTC. Amino acids: CASSITGGGQGNYEQYF.

This clone was detected once. The CDR3 reads CASSYSWGGFNYEQYF. CDR3 nucleotides: TGTGCCAGCAGTTACTCTTGGGGCGGTTTCAACTACGAGCAGTACTTC. This chain connects TRBV6-5 to TRBJ2-7, with D tentatively TRBD1 (5 bases). The V end was cut by 0 bases, the J end by 3 bases, with 15 bases between. Germline CDR1 MNHEY, CDR2 SVGAGI. The CDR3 contains 16 residues.

J is TRBJ1-2 and V is TRBV5-1; D perhaps matches TRBD1 (6 bases). The V end lost 4 bases, the J end lost 1 base, and 11 bases lay between the germline ends. Germline CDR1 is SGHRS and CDR2 is YFSETQ. This CDR3 is built from 14 residues. The CDR3 DNA reads TGCGCCAGCAGCCTCTCAGGGGTTAACTATGGCTACACCTTC. Translation: CASSLSGVNYGYTF.

This chain's CDR3 is CASSLVSSGGATGELFF. The DNA for the CDR3 is TGCGCCAGCAGCTTGGTTTCTAGCGGGGGGGCCACCGGGGAGCTGTTTTTT. This sequence joins TRBV5-1 and TRBJ2-2; 12 nucleotides match TRBD2. Germline CDR1 reads SGHRS; CDR2 reads YFSETQ. V shed 0 bases, J shed 4 bases, and the junction held 4 bases outside the gene matches. The CDR3 has 17 residues.

The rearrangement links TRBV2 to TRBJ2-1, with D possibly matching TRBD2 (6 bases). V was trimmed by 4 bases and J by 4 bases, leaving 11 bases between them. The germline V gene has CDR1 SNHLY and CDR2 FYNNEI. This CDR3 has 14 residues. Written as DNA, the CDR3 is TGTGCCAGCAGTGGGGGGGTGAGGTACAATGAGCAGTTCTTC. Translated, it gives CASSGGVRYNEQFF.

This clone was detected a few times. The chain employs TRBV5-1 and TRBJ2-1; the match to TRBD2 covers 7 bases. Losses at the gene ends were 5 bases for V and 0 bases for J; bases not matched to a gene: 11. This CDR3 spans 17 amino acids. CDR1 SGHRS and CDR2 YFSETQ come from the germline V gene. Written as DNA, the CDR3 is TGCGCCAGCAGGAAGCCTAGCGGATCGAGCTCCTACAATGAGCAGTTCTTC. Protein sequence: CASRKPSGSSSYNEQFF.